This TCR beta chain derives from a study of graft-versus-host responses after intestinal transplantation. Findings of the study overall: Early after transplant, HvG clones declined as circulating GvH clones peaked. Analysis identified GvH clones in recipient marrow, with some appearing first in ileum or blood.

Clones were read by immunoSEQ multiplex PCR, and TCRdb kept only the in-frame ones, dropping some. This table has tens of thousands of clones, roughly 83% appearing once. In germline, CDR1 is LNHNV, CDR2 YYDKDF (reference sequence). The V and J ends lost 3 bases and 4 bases respectively, with 15 bases between them. CDR3 length equals 16 residues. Note on this clone: Its antigen is unknown.

V usage is TRBV15 and J usage is TRBJ2-2; a possible D gene is TRBD1 (7 bases). This TCR derives from a human donor who was the organ donor for an intestinal transplant. The sequencing here drew on unstimulated CD4+ T cells sorted from spleen or lymph node cells, taken before transplant. The CDR3 here is CATSRDPGGITGELFF. DNA of the CDR3: TGTGCCACCAGCAGGGACCCAGGGGGGATCACCGGGGAGCTGTTTTTT.